Each of the 21 T cell receptor beta chains below was sequenced from the same sample in a study of control samples from healthy donors and cancer patients. TCRdb's copy holds only in-frame clones and misses some; the assay was immunoSEQ multiplex PCR. The data show approximately 50,000 clones, roughly 94% seen once. What was sequenced was blood. The source of these receptors is a man younger than 45 in good health.

The J gene is TRBJ2-1, the V gene TRBV5-6, with D unresolved. Germline CDR1 reads SGHDT; CDR2 reads YYEEEE. V was trimmed by 0 bases and J by 6 bases, leaving 13 bases between them. The CDR3 extends over 15 amino acids. CDR3 sequence reads: CASSLALTLPNEQFF. In nucleotides, the CDR3 is TGTGCCAGCAGCTTGGCCCTGACCCTTCCCAATGAGCAGTTCTTC.

This chain links TRBV19 with TRBJ1-6; no reliable D call. Deletions cut 9 bases from V and 0 bases from J, with 12 bases between. Per germline, CDR1 LNHDA and CDR2 SQIVND (reference sequence). There are 15 residues in the CDR3. The DNA for the CDR3 is TGTGCCAGCACCCAAAAGAGCTCCTATAATTCACCCCTCCACTTT. Translating it yields CASTQKSSYNSPLHF.

V and J are TRBV6-4 and TRBJ2-3; D is uncertain. Germline CDR1 MRHNA, CDR2 SNTAGT. The germline V and J ends were trimmed by 2 bases and 0 bases, with 3 bases remaining between them. This CDR3 has 13 amino acids. CDR3: CASSDGSTDTQYF. In DNA, the CDR3 is TGTGCCAGCAGTGACGGGAGCACAGATACGCAGTATTTT.

The chain is built from TRBV7-6 and TRBJ2-7; 9 bases align to TRBD2. CDR1 is SGHVS, CDR2 FNYEAQ, per germline. The CDR3 has 15 amino acids. V lost 2 bases to trimming and J lost 1 base; unmatched junction nucleotides: 3. This CDR3 is CASSLSSGDSYEQYF. The DNA for the CDR3 is TGTGCCAGCAGCTTATCTAGCGGGGATTCCTACGAGCAGTACTTC.

This chain joins TRBV7-9 and TRBJ1-3; no reliable D call. This CDR3 is built from 16 residues. Germline V gene data show CDR1 as SEHNR and CDR2 as FQNEAQ (reference sequence). V was cut by 5 bases and J by 0 bases, with 14 bases left in between. The DNA for the CDR3 is TGTGCCAGCAGCCCCGCGGGCGCTAGCTCTGGAAACACCATATATTTT. It specifies CASSPAGASSGNTIYF.

V is TRBV4-3 and J is TRBJ1-2; no firm D call. CDR3 length: 13 amino acids. In germline, CDR1 is LGHNA, CDR2 YSLEER. V gave up 0 bases and J gave up 4 bases, with 6 bases separating them. Here the CDR3 reads CASSQDGLYGYTF. CDR3 coding DNA: TGCGCCAGCAGCCAAGATGGTCTCTATGGCTACACCTTC.

The J gene is TRBJ2-3, the V gene TRBV7-9; no clear D. The germline V gene encodes CDR1 SEHNR and CDR2 FQNEAQ (reference sequence). The CDR3 contains 13 residues. The V end was cut by 0 bases, the J end by 2 bases, with 3 bases between. CDR3 region: CASSLADTDTQYF. CDR3 bases: TGTGCCAGCAGCTTAGCGGACACAGATACGCAGTATTTT.

This chain links TRBV18 with TRBJ1-5; TRBD1 aligns across 9 bases. Unmatched junction bases numbered 5, after V lost 4 bases and J lost 1 base. This CDR3 has 16 residues. CDR1 is KGHSH, CDR2 LQKENI, per germline. The CDR3 nucleotides read TGTGCCAGCTCACGGACCGGGACAGGGAGCAATCAGCCCCAGCATTTT. This codes for CASSRTGTGSNQPQHF. Using reference TRBV18 and TRBJ1-5 for the parts outside the CDR3, the full variable domain is NAGVMQNPRHLVRRRGQEARLRCSPMKGHSHVYWYRQLPEEGLKFMVYLQKENIIDESGMPKERFSAEFPKEGPSILRIQQVVRGDSAAYFCASSRTGTGSNQPQHFGDGTRLSIL.

The chain links TRBV7-2 to TRBJ2-1; D not resolved. CDR3 length equals 15 residues. From germline, CDR1 is SGHTA and CDR2 FQGNSA. With 3 bases removed from V and 0 bases from J, the gap between germline ends came to 9 bases. CDR3 DNA sequence: TGTGCCAGCAGCTTTTCAGCGATCTCCTACAATGAGCAGTTCTTC. Its translation is CASSFSAISYNEQFF.

The chain joins TRBV2 to TRBJ1-1; D remains unclear. The germline V gene encodes CDR1 SNHLY and CDR2 FYNNEI. V gave up 8 bases and J gave up 3 bases, with 7 bases separating them. CDR3 length: 11 amino acids. In DNA, the CDR3 is TGTGCCAGCGGGAAGTACACTGAAGCTTTCTTT. It translates to CASGKYTEAFF.

This chain connects TRBV15 to TRBJ2-2, with TRBD2 identical over 8 bases. This CDR3 region has 18 residues. The ends lost 2 bases at V and 2 bases at J; junction bases unmatched: 10. Germline CDR1 is LNHNV and CDR2 is YYDKDF (reference sequence). CDR3 coding DNA: TGTGCCACCAGCAGACATAGGGGGACTAGGCTTAACACCGGGGAGCTGTTTTTT. The encoded protein is CATSRHRGTRLNTGELFF.

The rearrangement uses TRBV18 and TRBJ2-6, with D perhaps matching TRBD1 or TRBD2 (5 bases each). V shed 4 bases and J shed 0 bases, with 13 bases lying between them. The germline CDR1 and CDR2 sequences are KGHSH and LQKENI. This CDR3 contains 17 residues. CDR3 sequence (DNA): TGTGCCAGCTCACGTGCCGGGACGGTCTCTGGGGCCAACGTCCTGACTTTC. Protein sequence: CASSRAGTVSGANVLTF.

The chain joins TRBV6-5 to TRBJ2-3, with D tentatively TRBD2 (5 bases). CDR1 and CDR2 from the germline V gene are MNHEY and SVGAGI. Between the trimmed V and J ends, which lost 2 bases and 3 bases, there was a span of 15 bases. There are 16 residues in the CDR3. The CDR3 loop reads CASSYGSVGSTDTQYF. The CDR3 region has the DNA TGTGCCAGCAGTTACGGGAGTGTGGGATCAACAGATACGCAGTATTTT.

CDR3 residues: CASSPTSDEQYF. The CDR3, as DNA: TGTGCCAGCAGCCCGACTAGCGACGAGCAGTACTTC. The genes are TRBV6-5 and TRBJ2-7, with 8 bases identical to TRBD2. CDR1 and CDR2 (germline): MNHEY, SVGAGI. The CDR3 is 12 amino acids. Unmatched junction bases numbered 3, after V lost 6 bases and J lost 5 bases.

The rearrangement uses TRBV19 and TRBJ2-1; maybe TRBD2 (7 bases). V was pared by 9 bases and J by 2 bases, with 14 bases between. The CDR3 covers 14 residues. Per germline, CDR1 LNHDA and CDR2 SQIVND (reference sequence). CDR3 DNA: TGTGCCAGCCGAGGGGGAGGGCCCTACAATGAGCAGTTCTTC. Translated, it gives CASRGGGPYNEQFF.

The chain uses TRBV5-1 and TRBJ2-7, with TRBD2 matching 8 bases. The CDR3 is made up of 14 amino acids. V lost 4 bases to trimming and J lost 0 bases; unmatched junction nucleotides: 3. Germline V CDR1 and CDR2: SGHRS, YFSETQ. CDR3 amino acids: CASSISGSSYEQYF. DNA for the CDR3: TGCGCCAGCAGCATAAGCGGGAGCTCCTACGAGCAGTACTTC.

The chain combines TRBV9 with TRBJ1-1; D not resolved. The ends were cut back, 2 bases at V and 1 base at J, with 6 bases in the middle. The CDR3 covers 13 residues. CDR1 SGDLS and CDR2 YYNGEE come from the germline V gene. The CDR3 DNA follows: TGTGCCAGCAGCGTGGCCGGGAACACTGAAGCTTTCTTT. Amino acids: CASSVAGNTEAFF. The whole variable domain, remainder taken from reference TRBV9 and TRBJ1-1, is DSGVTQTPKHLITATGQRVTLRCSPRSGDLSVYWYQQSLDQGLQFLIQYYNGEERAKGNILERFSAQQFPDLHSELNLSSLELGDSALYFCASSVAGNTEAFFGQGTRLTVV.

The rearrangement joins TRBV9 to TRBJ2-3; TRBD2 matches at 9 bases. The CDR3 contains 16 residues. Trimming took 3 bases from V and 7 from J; bases not matched to a gene: 12. Germline loops: CDR1 SGDLS, CDR2 YYNGEE. The CDR3 DNA follows: TGTGCCAGCAGCGGGGGACTAGCTCTCCGATATAATACGCAGTATTTT. This encodes CASSGGLALRYNTQYF.

V and J are TRBV13 and TRBJ2-1; 11 nucleotides align to TRBD2. The CDR3 extends over 17 amino acids. Germline loops: CDR1 PRHDT, CDR2 FYEKMQ (reference sequence). The V gene end was trimmed by 5 bases and the J gene end by 4 bases; junction bases not matched to a gene: 10. The CDR3 loop reads CASSLLAGDPRYNEQFF. The DNA for the CDR3 is TGTGCCAGCAGCCTACTAGCGGGAGATCCGCGTTACAATGAGCAGTTCTTC.

CDR3 sequence reads: CASSSHRTRDRVTDTQYF. CDR3 bases: TGTGCCAGCAGCTCCCACCGCACCCGGGACAGGGTGACGGATACGCAGTATTTT. The chain joins TRBV11-2 to TRBJ2-3, with 9 bases fitting TRBD1. Trimming took 4 bases from V and 6 from J; bases not matched to a gene: 17. The CDR3 length is 18 residues. From germline, CDR1 is SGHAT and CDR2 FQNNGV.

The CDR3 bases are TGTGCCAGCAGCCCACCCAGGGGGCCTCCGCAGTATTTT. Amino acid sequence: CASSPPRGPPQYF. The gene calls are TRBV3-1 (or the pseudogene TRBV3-2) and TRBJ2-3; 8 bases are shared with TRBD1. Germline assignment: CDR1 LGHDT and CDR2 YNNKEL (reference sequence). V trimming: 4 bases; J trimming: 10 bases; junction bases outside the gene matches: 7. The CDR3 totals 13 residues.